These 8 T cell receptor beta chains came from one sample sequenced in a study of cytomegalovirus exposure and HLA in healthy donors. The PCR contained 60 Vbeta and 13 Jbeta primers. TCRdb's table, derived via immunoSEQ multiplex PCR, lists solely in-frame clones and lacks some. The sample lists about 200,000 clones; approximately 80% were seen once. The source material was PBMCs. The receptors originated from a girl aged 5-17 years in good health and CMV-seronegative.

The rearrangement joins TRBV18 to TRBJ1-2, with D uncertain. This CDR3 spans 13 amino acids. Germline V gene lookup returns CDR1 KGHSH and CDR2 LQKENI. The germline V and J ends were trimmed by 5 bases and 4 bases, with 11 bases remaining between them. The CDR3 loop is CASSEGLAYGYTF. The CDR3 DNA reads TGTGCCAGCTCAGAAGGTCTAGCCTATGGCTACACCTTC. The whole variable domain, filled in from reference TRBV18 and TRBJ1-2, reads NAGVMQNPRHLVRRRGQEARLRCSPMKGHSHVYWYRQLPEEGLKFMVYLQKENIIDESGMPKERFSAEFPKEGPSILRIQQVVRGDSAAYFCASSEGLAYGYTFGSGTRLTVV.

CDR3 nucleotides: TGTGCCACGAGTAGCGTGAACACTGAAGCTTTCTTT. Its translation: CATSSVNTEAFF. The chain employs TRBV27 and TRBJ1-1, with D unresolved. The length of the CDR3 is 12 residues. Germline CDR1 is MNHEY and CDR2 is SMNVEV (reference sequence). Trimming removed 10 bases at V and 0 bases at J, with 9 bases between.

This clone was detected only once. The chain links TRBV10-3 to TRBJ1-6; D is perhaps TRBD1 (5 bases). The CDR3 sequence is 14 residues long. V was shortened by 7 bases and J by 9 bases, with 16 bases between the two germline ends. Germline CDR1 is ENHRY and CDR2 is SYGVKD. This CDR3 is CAIMSAVQGSPLHF. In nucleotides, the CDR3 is TGTGCCATCATGTCCGCTGTTCAGGGTTCACCCCTCCACTTT.

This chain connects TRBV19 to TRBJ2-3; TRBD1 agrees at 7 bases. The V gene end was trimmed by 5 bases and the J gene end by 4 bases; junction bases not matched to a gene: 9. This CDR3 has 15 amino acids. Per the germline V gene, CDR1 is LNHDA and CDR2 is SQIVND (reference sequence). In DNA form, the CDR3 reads TGTGCCAGTAGTTCAGTGGACAGGCACGCAGATACGCAGTATTTT. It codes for CASSSVDRHADTQYF.

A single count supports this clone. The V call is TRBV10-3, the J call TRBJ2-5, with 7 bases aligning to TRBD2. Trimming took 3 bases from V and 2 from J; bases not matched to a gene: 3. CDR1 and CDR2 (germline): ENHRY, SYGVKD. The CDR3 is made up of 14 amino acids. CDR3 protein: CAISDTAGQETQYF. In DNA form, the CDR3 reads TGTGCCATCAGTGACACAGCGGGACAAGAGACCCAGTACTTC.

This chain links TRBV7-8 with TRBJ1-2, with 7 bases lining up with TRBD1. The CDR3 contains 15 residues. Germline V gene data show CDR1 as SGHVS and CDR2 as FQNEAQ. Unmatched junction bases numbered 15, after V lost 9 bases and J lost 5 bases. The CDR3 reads CASSTGTANWYGYTF. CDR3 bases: TGTGCCAGTTCGACCGGGACAGCGAATTGGTATGGCTACACCTTC. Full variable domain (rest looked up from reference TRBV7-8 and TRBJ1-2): GAGVSQSPRYKVAKRGQDVALRCDPISGHVSLFWYQQALGQGPEFLTYFQNEAQLDKSGLPSDRFFAERPEGSVSTLKIQRTQQEDSAVYLCASSTGTANWYGYTFGSGTRLTVV.

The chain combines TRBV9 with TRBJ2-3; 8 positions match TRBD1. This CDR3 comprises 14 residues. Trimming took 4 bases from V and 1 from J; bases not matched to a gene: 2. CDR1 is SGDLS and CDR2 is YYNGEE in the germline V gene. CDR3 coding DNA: TGTGCCAGCAGCCTGGACAGGGGCACAGATACGCAGTATTTT. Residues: CASSLDRGTDTQYF. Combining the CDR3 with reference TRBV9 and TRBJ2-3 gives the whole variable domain DSGVTQTPKHLITATGQRVTLRCSPRSGDLSVYWYQQSLDQGLQFLIQYYNGEERAKGNILERFSAQQFPDLHSELNLSSLELGDSALYFCASSLDRGTDTQYFGPGTRLTVL.

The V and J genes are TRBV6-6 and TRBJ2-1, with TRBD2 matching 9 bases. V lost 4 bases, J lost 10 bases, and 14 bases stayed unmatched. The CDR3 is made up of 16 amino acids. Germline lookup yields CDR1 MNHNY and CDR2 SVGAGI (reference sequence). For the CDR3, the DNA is TGTGCCAGCAGTTTAAGACTAGCGGACCCTTCAGAGGAGCAGTTCTTC. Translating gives CASSLRLADPSEEQFF.